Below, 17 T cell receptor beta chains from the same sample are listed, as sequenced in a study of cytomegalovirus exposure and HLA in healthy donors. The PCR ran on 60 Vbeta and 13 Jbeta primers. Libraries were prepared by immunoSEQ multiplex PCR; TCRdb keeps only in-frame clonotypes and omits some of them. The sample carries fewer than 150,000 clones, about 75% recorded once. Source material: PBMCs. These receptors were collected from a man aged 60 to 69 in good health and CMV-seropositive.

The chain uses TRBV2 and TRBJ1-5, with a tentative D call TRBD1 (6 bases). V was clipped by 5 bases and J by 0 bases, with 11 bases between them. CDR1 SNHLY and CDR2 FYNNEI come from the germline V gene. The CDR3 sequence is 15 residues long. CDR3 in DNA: TGTGCCAGCAGTTCGGACAGCCTTAGCAATCAGCCCCAGCATTTT. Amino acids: CASSSDSLSNQPQHF.

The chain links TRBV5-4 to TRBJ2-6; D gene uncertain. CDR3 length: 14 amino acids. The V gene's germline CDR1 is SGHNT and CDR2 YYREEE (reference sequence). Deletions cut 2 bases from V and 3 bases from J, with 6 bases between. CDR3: CASSLISGANVLTF. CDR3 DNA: TGTGCCAGCAGCTTAATTAGTGGGGCCAACGTCCTGACTTTC.

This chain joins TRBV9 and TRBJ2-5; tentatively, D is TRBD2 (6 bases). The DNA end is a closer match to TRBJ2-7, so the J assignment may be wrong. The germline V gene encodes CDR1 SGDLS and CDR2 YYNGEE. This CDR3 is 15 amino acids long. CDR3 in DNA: TGTGCCAGCAGCCTCTCCCCCGGGACTCCCTACGAGCAGTACTTC. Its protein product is CASSLSPGTPYEQYF.

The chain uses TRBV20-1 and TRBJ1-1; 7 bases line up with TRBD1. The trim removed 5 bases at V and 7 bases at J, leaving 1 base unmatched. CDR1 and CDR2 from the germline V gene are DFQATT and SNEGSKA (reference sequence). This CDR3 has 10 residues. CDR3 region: CSAGDSEAFF. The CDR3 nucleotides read TGCAGTGCTGGGGACAGTGAAGCTTTCTTT.

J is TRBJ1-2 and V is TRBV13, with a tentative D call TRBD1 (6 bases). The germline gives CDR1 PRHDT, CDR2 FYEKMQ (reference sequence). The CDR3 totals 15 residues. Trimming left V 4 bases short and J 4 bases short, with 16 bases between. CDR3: CASSWERGSGYGYTF. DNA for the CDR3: TGTGCCAGCAGCTGGGAGAGGGGGTCGGGCTATGGCTACACCTTC.

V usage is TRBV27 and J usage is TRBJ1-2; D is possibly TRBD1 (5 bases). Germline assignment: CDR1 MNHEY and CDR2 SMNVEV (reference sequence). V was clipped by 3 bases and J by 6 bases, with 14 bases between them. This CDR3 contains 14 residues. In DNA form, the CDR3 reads TGTGCCAGCAGTTTTTCAGGGTGGGGTAATGGCTACACCTTC. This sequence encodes CASSFSGWGNGYTF.

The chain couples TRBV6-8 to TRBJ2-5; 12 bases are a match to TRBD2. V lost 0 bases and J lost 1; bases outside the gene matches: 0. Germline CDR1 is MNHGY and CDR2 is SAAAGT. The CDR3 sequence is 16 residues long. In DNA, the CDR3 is TGTGCCAGCAGTTACTCGACTAGCGGGAGCCAAGAGACCCAGTACTTC. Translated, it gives CASSYSTSGSQETQYF.

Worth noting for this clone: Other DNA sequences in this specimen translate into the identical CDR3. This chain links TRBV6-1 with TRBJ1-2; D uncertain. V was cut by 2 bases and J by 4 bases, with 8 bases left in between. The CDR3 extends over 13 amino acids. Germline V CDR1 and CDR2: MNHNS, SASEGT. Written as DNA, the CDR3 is TGTGCCAGCAGTGAAACGGCGGTCTATGGCTACACCTTC. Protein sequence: CASSETAVYGYTF.

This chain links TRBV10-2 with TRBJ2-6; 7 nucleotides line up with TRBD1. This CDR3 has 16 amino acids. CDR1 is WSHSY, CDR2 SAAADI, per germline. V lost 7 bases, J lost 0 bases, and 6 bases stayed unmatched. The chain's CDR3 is CASIGTENSGANVLTF. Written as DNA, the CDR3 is TGCGCCAGCATAGGGACAGAGAACTCTGGGGCCAACGTCCTGACTTTC.

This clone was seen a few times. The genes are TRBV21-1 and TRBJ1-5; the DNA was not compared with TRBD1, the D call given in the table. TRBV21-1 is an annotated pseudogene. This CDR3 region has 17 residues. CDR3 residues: CASSKAPGQGGHQPQHF. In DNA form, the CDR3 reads TGTGCCAGCAGCAAAGCTCCGGGACAGGGGGGTCATCAGCCCCAGCATTTT.

CDR3 in amino acids: CATSRGLAGGRFNEQFF. The CDR3, as DNA: TGTGCCACCAGCAGAGGCTTGGCTGGCGGGAGGTTCAATGAGCAGTTCTTC. The rearrangement joins TRBV15 to TRBJ2-1; 8 bases match TRBD2. The CDR3 totals 17 residues. CDR1 is LNHNV, CDR2 YYDKDF, per germline (reference sequence). With V trimmed by 1 base and J by 6 bases, 11 bases remained unmatched.

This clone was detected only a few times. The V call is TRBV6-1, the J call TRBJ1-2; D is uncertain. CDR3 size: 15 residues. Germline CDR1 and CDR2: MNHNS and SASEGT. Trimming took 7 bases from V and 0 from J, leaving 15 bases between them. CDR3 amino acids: CASNKDSRTNYGYTF. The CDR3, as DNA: TGTGCCAGCAATAAAGACTCTAGGACTAACTATGGCTACACCTTC.

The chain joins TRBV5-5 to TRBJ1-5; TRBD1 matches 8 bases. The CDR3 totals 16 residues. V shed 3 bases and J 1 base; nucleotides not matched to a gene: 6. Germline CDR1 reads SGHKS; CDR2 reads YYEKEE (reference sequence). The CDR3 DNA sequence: TGTGCCAGCAGCTCCCAGGGGGCCTTGAGCAATCAGCCCCAGCATTTT. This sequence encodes CASSSQGALSNQPQHF.

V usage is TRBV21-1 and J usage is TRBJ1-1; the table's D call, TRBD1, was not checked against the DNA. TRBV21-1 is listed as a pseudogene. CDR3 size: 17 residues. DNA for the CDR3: TGTGCCAGCAGCCCACCCGCGGGCCTTGTAGGGGGCACTGAAGCTTTCTTT. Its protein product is CASSPPAGLVGGTEAFF.

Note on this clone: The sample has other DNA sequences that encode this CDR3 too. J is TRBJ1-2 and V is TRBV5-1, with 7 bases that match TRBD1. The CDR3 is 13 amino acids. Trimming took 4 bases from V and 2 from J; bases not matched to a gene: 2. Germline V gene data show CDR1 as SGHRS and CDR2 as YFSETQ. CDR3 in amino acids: CASSLGQNYGYTF. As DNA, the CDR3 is TGCGCCAGCAGCCTGGGACAGAACTATGGCTACACCTTC.

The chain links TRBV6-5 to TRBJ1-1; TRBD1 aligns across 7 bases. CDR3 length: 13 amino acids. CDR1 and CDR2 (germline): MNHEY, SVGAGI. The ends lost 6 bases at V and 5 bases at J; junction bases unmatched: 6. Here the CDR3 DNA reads TGTGCCAGCAGCAGGACAGGTTCGACTGAAGCTTTCTTT. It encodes CASSRTGSTEAFF.

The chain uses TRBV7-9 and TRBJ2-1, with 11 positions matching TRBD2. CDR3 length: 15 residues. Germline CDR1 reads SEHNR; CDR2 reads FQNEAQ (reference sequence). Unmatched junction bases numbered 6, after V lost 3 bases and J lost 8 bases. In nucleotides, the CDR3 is TGTGCCAGCAGCTTGTTTAGCGGGGGGGTCTATGAGCAGTTCTTC. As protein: CASSLFSGGVYEQFF.